These 21 T cell receptor beta chains originate from one sample sequenced in a study of T cells in Graves' hyperthyroidism and ophthalmopathy (dated by TCRdb to about 2019). Libraries were made using multiplex PCR. The sequencer was an Illumina HiSeq 2000. TCR beta CDR3 regions were amplified from RNA transcripts. A first-round RT-PCR of the TCR CDR3 used the HTBI primer set with the Qiagen OneStep RT-PCR kit. Using fastp trimming at Q25 and MiXCR clonotype assembly, TCRdb reanalyzed the public sequencing data and kept in-frame beta chains. Records with the same CDR3 protein are collapsed into one entry carrying the most frequent genes and DNA. The sample yields under 500,000 distinct CDR3 sequences; about an eighth were counted once. The ten largest clones take up 25% to 30% of the sample. Sequencing input: blood. The source is a man aged 50 or older with Graves' ophthalmopathy.

The sample holds many counts of this clonotype. This chain links TRBV7-3 with TRBJ2-1, with TRBD2 matching over 8 bases. V dropped 2 bases and J dropped 7; count of bases not matched to a gene: 7. This CDR3 has 15 residues. Germline lookup yields CDR1 SGHTA and CDR2 FQGTGA. CDR3: CASSLQAGVGNEQFF. The CDR3 nucleotides read TGTGCCAGCAGCTTACAAGCGGGAGTGGGTAATGAGCAGTTCTTC.

The table lists this clonotype with many counts. In DNA form, the CDR3 reads TGTGCCAGCAGCCCAAGACAGCCCGGTGGCTACACCTTC. This sequence encodes CASSPRQPGGYTF. The rearrangement links TRBV11-1 to TRBJ1-2, with a weak D call TRBD1 (5 bases). Germline values: CDR1 SGHAT, CDR2 FQDESV (reference sequence). This CDR3 has 13 residues. With 5 bases removed from V and 7 bases from J, the gap between germline ends came to 14 bases.

The sample holds many counts of this clonotype. The gene calls are TRBV5-8 and TRBJ1-5, with 9 bases that match TRBD1. V shed 5 bases and J 0 bases; nucleotides not matched to a gene: 9. The germline V gene encodes CDR1 SGHTS and CDR2 YDEGEE. CDR3 length: 17 residues. CDR3 protein: CASSFVRTGDSNQPQHF. CDR3 DNA: TGTGCCAGCAGTTTTGTCCGGACAGGGGATAGCAATCAGCCCCAGCATTTT.

This clonotype was counted many times. The genes are TRBV20-1 and TRBJ2-7, with D possibly TRBD1 on 5 matching bases. CDR1 is DFQATT and CDR2 is SNEGSKA in the germline V gene (reference sequence). CDR3 size: 10 residues. Trimming left V 6 bases short and J 3 bases short, with 6 bases between. CDR3 sequence (DNA): TGCAGTGCCCAGGGCTACGAGCAGTACTTC. It yields the protein CSAQGYEQYF.

The chain joins TRBV24-1 to TRBJ1-2, with a tentative D call TRBD1 (5 bases). Germline CDR1 reads KGHDR; CDR2 reads SFDVKD. The V end was cut by 0 bases, the J end by 10 bases, with 11 bases between. There are 13 residues in the CDR3. CDR3 nucleotide sequence: TGTGCCACCAGTGATTTGTCGACAGTACCCTACACCTTC. It encodes CATSDLSTVPYTF.

This clonotype has a handful of counts. V is TRBV9 and J is TRBJ2-1, with D hard to call. The CDR3 spans 13 residues. Germline V lookup: CDR1 SGDLS, CDR2 YYNGEE. Trimming left V 3 bases short and J 7 bases short, with 11 bases between. CDR3: CASSADRSNEQFF. CDR3 nucleotides: TGTGCCAGCAGCGCCGACCGTTCTAATGAGCAGTTCTTC. Variable domain in full (rest from reference TRBV9 and TRBJ2-1): DSGVTQTPKHLITATGQRVTLRCSPRSGDLSVYWYQQSLDQGLQFLIQYYNGEERAKGNILERFSAQQFPDLHSELNLSSLELGDSALYFCASSADRSNEQFFGPGTRLTVL.

Ten or more counts support this clonotype. The V and J genes are TRBV5-1 and TRBJ2-2; tentative D call: TRBD1 (5 bases). Germline V gene lookup returns CDR1 SGHRS and CDR2 YFSETQ. The CDR3 has 16 amino acids. V was clipped by 0 bases and J by 7 bases, with 16 bases between them. In DNA form, the CDR3 reads TGCGCCAGCAGCTTGGGCGTGGCGCAGGGAATCGGGGAGCTGTTTTTT. It specifies CASSLGVAQGIGELFF. The entire variable domain, with the rest obtained from reference TRBV5-1 and TRBJ2-2, is as follows: KAGVTQTPRYLIKTRGQQVTLSCSPISGHRSVSWYQQTPGQGLQFLFEYFSETQRNKGNFPGRFSGRQFSNSRSEMNVSTLELGDSALYLCASSLGVAQGIGELFFGEGSRLTVL.

V and J are TRBV27 and TRBJ2-7; D gene ambiguous. V was shortened by 5 bases and J by 4 bases, with 24 bases between the two germline ends. The CDR3 has 17 amino acids. CDR1 and CDR2 (germline): MNHEY, SMNVEV (reference sequence). The CDR3 DNA reads as TGTGCCAGCAGTCCCGAGGCCATGAGGCCCGGTAAGTACGAGCAGTACTTC. Translation gives CASSPEAMRPGKYEQYF.

The rearrangement uses TRBV19 and TRBJ2-2; a weak D match, TRBD1 (6 bases). Germline V lookup: CDR1 LNHDA, CDR2 SQIVND (reference sequence). The V and J ends lost 11 bases and 6 bases respectively, with 13 bases between them. This CDR3 is built from 12 residues. The CDR3 bases are TGTGCCGCCTGGGGGCGGCCCGGGGAGCTGTTTTTT. Residues: CAAWGRPGELFF. The full variable domain, with the rest looked up from reference TRBV19 and TRBJ2-2, is DGGITQSPKYLFRKEGQNVTLSCEQNLNHDAMYWYRQDPGQGLRLIYYSQIVNDFQKGDIAEGYSVSREKKESFPLTVTSAQKNPTAFYLCAAWGRPGELFFGEGSRLTVL.

The table lists this clonotype with a few counts. The chain employs TRBV2 and TRBJ2-7; D possibly corresponds to TRBD2 (6 bases). The germline gives CDR1 SNHLY, CDR2 FYNNEI. The CDR3 sequence is 17 residues long. V lost 4 bases to trimming and J lost 0 bases, with 19 bases between them. The CDR3 reads CASSASLPGLNSYEQYF. CDR3 nucleotide sequence: TGTGCCAGCAGTGCCTCCTTACCGGGACTTAACTCCTACGAGCAGTACTTC.

There are many counts of this clonotype. The chain links TRBV18 to TRBJ2-1; D is unresolved. The CDR3 is 14 residues long. Germline values: CDR1 KGHSH, CDR2 LQKENI. The V and J ends lost 6 bases and 5 bases respectively, with 14 bases between them. The CDR3 sequence: CASSARRSDNEQFF. The CDR3 bases are TGTGCCAGCTCCGCCCGTCGGAGCGACAATGAGCAGTTCTTC.

This clonotype was seen at least ten times. The V gene is TRBV11-2, the J gene TRBJ2-1; 10 bases are a match to TRBD2. CDR3 length equals 17 residues. Germline values: CDR1 SGHAT, CDR2 FQNNGV. The V gene end was trimmed by 1 base and the J gene end by 6 bases; junction bases not matched to a gene: 9. CDR3 in DNA: TGTGCCAGCAGCTTAGTAGGCCTAGCGGGAGATATCAATGAGCAGTTCTTC. This codes for CASSLVGLAGDINEQFF.

This clonotype was seen at least ten times. The CDR3 DNA reads as TGTGCCTGGAGTAAGGACACCACCTACGAGCAGTACTTC. This encodes CAWSKDTTYEQYF. J is TRBJ2-7 and V is TRBV30; D possibly corresponds to TRBD1 (5 bases). Trimming stripped 2 bases from V and 2 bases from J, with 10 bases between. Germline V gene data show CDR1 as GTSNPN and CDR2 as SVGIG (reference sequence). CDR3 length: 13 residues.

Notes on this clonotype: A much larger clone differs by one base, so this may be a read error. The chain recombines TRBV6-4 with TRBJ2-7, with D possibly matching TRBD2 (7 bases). This CDR3 has 17 amino acids. Germline values: CDR1 MRHNA, CDR2 SNTAGT. CDR3: CSSSYAVGGHIGGEQYF. In nucleotides, the CDR3 is TGTTCCAGCAGTTACGCCGTCGGGGGGCATATTGGAGGCGAGCAGTACTTC.

This clonotype was seen many times. This sequence joins TRBV24-1 and TRBJ1-5, with 9 bases that match TRBD1. V trimming: 3 bases; J trimming: 6 bases; junction bases outside the gene matches: 8. This CDR3 region has 16 residues. CDR1 is KGHDR, CDR2 SFDVKD, per germline. CDR3 nucleotides: TGTGCCACCAGTGATAGAGGGACAGGGATGACTCAGCCCCAGCATTTT. Translated: CATSDRGTGMTQPQHF.

This clonotype came up many times. The genes are TRBV3-1 and TRBJ2-3, with 8 bases lining up with TRBD2. V shed 4 bases and J 3 bases; nucleotides not matched to a gene: 6. The CDR3 totals 15 residues. In germline, CDR1 is LGHDT, CDR2 YNNKEL (reference sequence). The CDR3 loop is CASSPATSETDTQYF. CDR3 DNA sequence: TGTGCCAGCAGCCCGGCGACTAGCGAGACAGATACGCAGTATTTT.

The sample holds many counts of this clonotype. This chain links TRBV28 with TRBJ1-1; D uncertain. The CDR3 is made up of 12 amino acids. Germline V gives CDR1 MDHEN, CDR2 SYDVKM. V lost 4 bases and J lost 10, with 13 bases in between. CDR3 in amino acids: CASSYQAPGAFF. CDR3 coding DNA: TGTGCCAGCAGTTACCAGGCGCCGGGAGCTTTCTTT.

This clonotype was counted at least ten times. V usage is TRBV28 and J usage is TRBJ2-7; 7 bases align to TRBD1. This CDR3 region has 14 residues. Germline CDR1 is MDHEN and CDR2 is SYDVKM. V lost 6 bases, J lost 6 bases, and 11 bases stayed unmatched. The CDR3 region is CASRTTGQLGEQYF. The CDR3 DNA sequence: TGTGCCAGCAGAACAACGGGACAGTTGGGCGAGCAGTACTTC.

This chain links TRBV20-1 with TRBJ2-7, with D possibly matching TRBD2 (5 bases). The CDR3 has 13 amino acids. Germline V CDR1 and CDR2: DFQATT, SNEGSKA (reference sequence). V was trimmed by 2 bases and J by 2 bases, leaving 10 bases between them. CDR3 residues: CSARSGRTYEQYF. The CDR3 DNA reads as TGCAGTGCTAGAAGCGGCAGGACCTACGAGCAGTACTTC.

This clonotype was recorded many times. The chain combines TRBV20-1 with TRBJ1-1; 8 bases match TRBD1. Germline loops: CDR1 DFQATT, CDR2 SNEGSKA (reference sequence). The CDR3 loop spans 12 amino acids. Trimming at V came to 4 bases and at J to 4 bases, leaving 2 bases not matched to a gene. The CDR3, as DNA: TGCAGTGCTACAACAGGGGGCACTGAAGCTTTCTTT. It encodes CSATTGGTEAFF.

V usage is TRBV12-3 or TRBV12-4 and J usage is TRBJ1-1; a weak D match, TRBD1 (5 bases). The V and J ends lost 6 bases and 7 bases respectively, with 15 bases between them. The CDR3 is 13 amino acids. CDR3 sequence: CASRVPGVGEAFF. Written as DNA, the CDR3 is TGTGCCAGCAGAGTGCCGGGGGTTGGTGAAGCTTTCTTT.